The entry below describes one TCR beta chain. Its target is not known. Germline V gene data show CDR1 as MNHEY and CDR2 as SVGAGI. V lost 7 bases, J lost 0 bases, and 10 bases lay in between. This CDR3 contains 14 residues. The data derive from a study of T cell responses to AZD1222 COVID-19 vaccine. Using immunoSEQ multiplex PCR, the repertoire was profiled, and TCRdb retains in-frame clones only, with some absent. Altogether more than 95,000 clones are present, about nine tenths being singletons, with the ten largest covering 7.2%. Whole-study findings and limits: Spike-wide vaccine-associated CD4 TCRs dominated at 160-218 and 743-854.

The clonotype comes from an adult in good health. The chain links TRBV6-5 to TRBJ1-3; D call uncertain. The source material was peripheral blood, sampled on day 0 of AZD1222 vaccination. Here the CDR3 DNA reads TGTGCCAGCACCAGATCTAGCTCTGGAAACACCATATATTTT. It translates to CASTRSSSGNTIYF.